This T cell receptor (beta chain) was obtained from a study of cytomegalovirus exposure and HLA in healthy donors. Findings and limits, study-wide: Confirmation was obtained in vitro that a few CMV-associated chains are specific for CMV antigens. 164 TCR beta chains were listed as cytomegalovirus-associated. The tendency of first-cohort TCR clusters to co-occur in the 120 or so validation repertoires emerged from a later analysis.

Points on this clone: The antigen remains unidentified.

The method was immunoSEQ multiplex PCR; TCRdb's version includes in-frame clones alone and lacks a portion of them. This sample has approximately 140,000 clones, with roughly 90% found just once. Donors were drawn from the approximately 120-subject validation cohort, separate from the approximately 620-subject first cohort. The germline V gene encodes CDR1 WNHNN and CDR2 SYGVQD (reference sequence). V shed 6 bases and J shed 7 bases, with 9 bases lying between them. The CDR3 is 12 residues long. The sequenced sample was PBMCs. The chain employs TRBV10-1 and TRBJ2-2; D perhaps matches TRBD2 (5 bases). The receptor comes from a man younger than 30 in good health and CMV-seronegative. As DNA, the CDR3 is TGCGCCAGCAGGGGAGCCATCGGGGAGCTGTTTTTT. Protein sequence: CASRGAIGELFF.